This TCR beta chain stems from a study of early stage breast cancer tumors. Study as a whole: Of around 15 invasive breast tumors, about 12 were hormone receptor-positive, HER2-negative. Samples were sequenced at 9 to 10-fold average coverage. Whole-study results and caveats: Commonly generated sequences made up most enriched TCRB sequences shared between patients.

A word on this clone: Its target is unknown.

Assay: immunoSEQ multiplex PCR; the TCRdb copy retains only in-frame clones and omits some. The sample contains tens of thousands of clones, around nine tenths of which appear only once. The CDR3 totals 15 residues. In germline, CDR1 is MNHEY, CDR2 SMNVEV (reference sequence). V lost 5 bases and J lost 5; bases outside the gene matches: 9. The receptor was isolated from a person aged 65-85 years with breast cancer. The sequenced sample was blood. This chain links TRBV27 with TRBJ1-1; 9 bases fit TRBD1. In nucleotides, the CDR3 is TGTGCCAGCAGTCCGGACAGGGGAGGTTGGACTGAAGCTTTCTTT. Protein product: CASSPDRGGWTEAFF.